This record concerns one TCR beta chain sequence. The trim removed 10 bases at V and 8 bases at J, leaving 16 bases unmatched. Germline V gene lookup returns CDR1 LNHDA and CDR2 SQIVND (reference sequence). The CDR3 totals 15 residues. This sample was taken from a study of blood T cell repertoires in COVID-19. Assay used: immunoSEQ multiplex PCR; TCRdb lists only in-frame clones, some missing. The sample consists of fewer than 500,000 clones, more than 70% of them appearing once. The specimen was PBMCs or T cells enriched from blood (not recorded which). The TCR comes from a man aged 30-40 years who had recovered from COVID-19. The J gene is TRBJ1-4, the V gene TRBV19; 7 nucleotides align to TRBD1. In DNA form, the CDR3 reads TGTGCCACCTCAGGGGGGACAAACAGAATGGAAAAACTGTTTTTT. This translates into CATSGGTNRMEKLFF.